Included here is one T cell receptor beta chain sequence, with context. Authors' data handling: Counts of nucleated cells, estimated from reference gene primer amplification, were obtained. Here immunoSEQ multiplex PCR was the method, and the copy in TCRdb shows in-frame clones only, minus some. V, J and clone size derive from that table, while D and trimming were established from the DNA sequence. There are about 270,000 clones in the sample; around 90% occur only once, and 4.1% lies in the top ten. The sample belongs to a study of blood T cell repertoires in COVID-19. Per germline, CDR1 MDHEN and CDR2 SYDVKM. This CDR3 has 14 residues. The germline V and J ends were trimmed by 5 bases and 1 base, with 10 bases remaining between them. The cohort comprised adults aged 18 to 89 years residing in approximately 25 US areas. Which cohort a participant joined came from the clinical history participants gave.

The TCR originated in a woman in her twenties or thirties with acute COVID-19. The chain couples TRBV28 to TRBJ2-3; D possibly corresponds to TRBD2 (5 bases). Sequenced sample: PBMCs or T cells enriched from blood (not recorded which). CDR3 DNA: TGTGCCAGCAGTACCCGGGGAGGCACAGATACGCAGTATTTT. As protein: CASSTRGGTDTQYF.